This is a list of T cell receptor beta chains from one sample in a study of T cell clonotyping in hematopoietic cell transplantation. Using immunoSEQ multiplex PCR, the repertoire was profiled, and TCRdb retains in-frame clones only, with some absent. The table shows 13,000 or so clones, with roughly 92% occurring only once. The material sequenced was PBMCs, taken 100 days after allogeneic stem cell transplant. The origin of the receptors is a female patient in her forties or fifties who had an allogeneic stem cell transplant from an unrelated donor, so the T cells may come from the graft donor. Some clones in this sample may be carry-over from other donors' samples. Both conserved end residues are part of each CDR3. The D gene is left open where the match is weak. Expanded clones are given a class, and other clones once, few, many or no size at all.

clone_size j_call v_call d_call cdr3_nt cdr3_aa
. TRBJ1-2 TRBV5-8 TRBD1 TGTGCCAGCAGCCCCCCCTGGACAGGGAGCGGCTACACCTTC CASSPPWTGSGYTF
. TRBJ2-5 TRBV5-1 . TGCGCCAGCACCCTCCAAGAGACCCAGTACTTC CASTLQETQYF
. TRBJ2-7 TRBV20-1 TRBD1 TGCAGTCCGGGACAGGGTGACGAGCAGTACTTC CSPGQGDEQYF
once TRBJ2-7 TRBV2 TRBD1 TGTGCCAGCAGCCCCGGACAGGACTCCTACGAGCAGTACTTC CASSPGQDSYEQYF
. TRBJ1-6 TRBV30 . TGTGCCTGGAGTGTAGGACAGTCGCGGGTCTTTCCGAATTCACCCCTCCACTTT CAWSVGQSRVFPNSPLHF
once TRBJ2-7 TRBV6-5 . TGTGCCAGCAGTTACTCTTCGGGGGCGGCATACGAGCAGTACTTC CASSYSSGAAYEQYF
. TRBJ2-1 TRBV29-1 . TGCAGCGTTGAATGGGTAGCAGCCAATGAGCAGTTCTTC CSVEWVAANEQFF
. TRBJ2-7 TRBV28 . TGTGCCAGCAGTTTCAGGTACGAGCAGTACTTC CASSFRYEQYF
once TRBJ1-2 TRBV7-8 TRBD1 TGTGCCAGCAGCGGACGCACAGGGGTAAGGGGCTATGGCTACACCTTC CASSGRTGVRGYGYTF
. TRBJ2-7 TRBV15 TRBD2 TGTGCCACCAGCAGAGATCCTACCAGCGGGAGGGGGGACGAGCAGTACTTC CATSRDPTSGRGDEQYF
. TRBJ2-5 TRBV19 . TGTGCCAGTAGTATAAATGTGGGATCCCTCCAAGAGACCCAGTACTTC CASSINVGSLQETQYF
once TRBJ1-1 TRBV6-5 . TGTGCCAGCAGCAACCTTTGGGCGGGGGCGCTTAGAGCTTTCTTT CASSNLWAGALRAFF
few TRBJ2-2 TRBV27 . TGTGCCAGCAGTTTACAACCCCGCGGGGAGCTGTTTTTT CASSLQPRGELFF
. TRBJ2-5 TRBV6-5 TRBD1 TGTGCCAGCAGTTACTCACCGACAGGGGAAGAGACCCAGTACTTC CASSYSPTGEETQYF
. TRBJ2-5 TRBV7-7 TRBD2 TGTGCCAGCAGCCCCGACCTACTAGCGGGAACTGAGACCCAGTACTTC CASSPDLLAGTETQYF
. TRBJ2-5 TRBV9 TRBD1 TGTGCCAGCAGCTCACGCGGGACAGGAGGGGAGACCCAGTACTTC CASSSRGTGGETQYF
. TRBJ1-3 TRBV28 . TGTGCCAGCAGTTATCTTGGAAACACCATATATTTT CASSYLGNTIYF
. TRBJ1-1 TRBV4-3 . TGCGCCAGCAGCCAAGAGGCGGGGTTTGTGAACACTGAAGCTTTCTTT CASSQEAGFVNTEAFF
. TRBJ1-2 TRBV28 . TGTGCCAGCCTCGGAGTCTTTAACTATGGCTACACCTTC CASLGVFNYGYTF